The 25 T cell receptor beta chains below were found in one sample sequenced in a study of early T cells in non-severe SARS-CoV-2 infection. TCRdb called the 5' RACE reads again in MiXCR, with one record for every CDR3 protein. In the table there are tens of thousands of distinct CDR3 sequences, about 9.7% of which are singletons. Sequences were obtained from whole blood. The receptors come from an adult who was a healthcare worker with PCR-confirmed SARS-CoV-2 infection or an uninfected control (not recorded which).

This sequence joins TRBV4-2 and TRBJ2-7; 11 bases are shared with TRBD1. The V gene end was trimmed by 4 bases and the J gene end by 3 bases; junction bases not matched to a gene: 5. The CDR3 length is 15 residues. The germline CDR1 and CDR2 sequences are LGHNA and YNFKEQ. The CDR3 reads CASSPPGTGGYEQYF. As DNA, the CDR3 is TGTGCCAGCAGCCCCCCCGGGACAGGGGGCTACGAGCAGTACTTC.

This clonotype was counted ten times or more. The V gene is TRBV20-1, the J gene TRBJ1-2, with 8 nucleotides matching TRBD1. Per the germline V gene, CDR1 is DFQATT and CDR2 is SNEGSKA (reference sequence). The CDR3 spans 12 residues. The V segment lost 6 bases and the J segment 4 bases; nucleotides outside the gene matches: 4. CDR3 loop: CSAPGGVYGYTF. For the CDR3, the DNA is TGCAGTGCCCCAGGGGGCGTCTATGGCTACACCTTC.

The DNA for the CDR3 is TGTGCCAGCAGGGCGGGGACAGGGTCGTTCCACGAGCAGTACTTC. Its translation: CASRAGTGSFHEQYF. The chain combines TRBV3-1 with TRBJ2-7; TRBD1 matches at 9 bases. Germline V gene data show CDR1 as LGHDT and CDR2 as YNNKEL (reference sequence). The CDR3 is 15 amino acids. V lost 6 bases, J lost 5 bases, and 11 bases stayed unmatched.

For this clonotype: At one end the junction does not follow the germline gene, possibly because of a read error. V usage is TRBV29-1 and J usage is TRBJ1-1; 9 bases fit TRBD1. CDR3 length: 18 amino acids. CDR1 and CDR2 (germline): SQVTM, ANQGSEA. The CDR3 bases are TGCAGCGTTGCACCCGGGACAGGGAATTTTTGGGTGAAGACTGAAGCTTTCTTT. Its protein is CSVAPGTGNFWVKTEAFF.

The table lists this clonotype with many counts. At one boundary the junction diverges from the germline segment, which might be a read error. The V call is TRBV5-1, the J call TRBJ1-1; no clear D. The CDR3 totals 15 residues. The V gene's germline CDR1 is SGHRS and CDR2 YFSETQ. DNA for the CDR3: TGCGCCAGCAGCTTGAATGGTGCAGACAACACTGAAGTTTTCTTT. Protein: CASSLNGADNTEVFF. Based on the CDR3 plus reference TRBV5-1 and TRBJ1-1, the full variable domain is KAGVTQTPRYLIKTRGQQVTLSCSPISGHRSVSWYQQTPGQGLQFLFEYFSETQRNKGNFPGRFSGRQFSNSRSEMNVSTLELGDSALYLCASSLNGADNTEVFFGQGTRLTVV.

Many counts were recorded for this clonotype. V and J are TRBV19 and TRBJ1-5, with 7 bases aligning to TRBD1. Trimming removed 10 bases from V and 3 bases from J; junction bases left unmatched: 6. CDR3 length: 13 residues. CDR1 and CDR2 from the germline V gene are LNHDA and SQIVND (reference sequence). In DNA form, the CDR3 reads TGTGCCACCCAGGGACAGCCCAATCAGCCCCAGCATTTT. Its protein product is CATQGQPNQPQHF.

This clonotype was observed many times. The CDR3: CASSLRRQGWSEQFF. The CDR3 DNA follows: TGTGCCAGCAGCTTGCGGCGACAGGGATGGAGTGAGCAGTTCTTC. The J gene is TRBJ2-1, the V gene TRBV5-8; 7 bases are a match to TRBD1. J was trimmed by 9 bases and V by 1 base; bases with no gene match: 10. This CDR3 has 15 residues. Per the germline V gene, CDR1 is SGHTS and CDR2 is YDEGEE.

This clonotype appeared many times. The gene calls are TRBV27 and TRBJ1-5; D is perhaps TRBD1 (5 bases). This CDR3 contains 14 residues. From germline, CDR1 is MNHEY and CDR2 SMNVEV (reference sequence). Trimming pared 5 bases from V and 9 bases from J, leaving 17 bases between. The CDR3 here is CASSLWDAQGPQHF. DNA for the CDR3: TGTGCCAGCAGTCTCTGGGACGCCCAGGGGCCCCAGCATTTT.

This clonotype has ten or more counts. The chain recombines TRBV6-5 with TRBJ2-7, with a weak D call TRBD2 (6 bases). V was trimmed by 0 bases and J by 3 bases, leaving 9 bases between them. The CDR3 runs to 14 residues. Germline V gives CDR1 MNHEY, CDR2 SVGAGI. The CDR3 DNA reads as TGTGCCAGCAGTTACTCTCCGGGACTCTACGAGCAGTACTTC. Its protein is CASSYSPGLYEQYF.

In this sample, this clonotype turned up many times. The genes are TRBV6-4 and TRBJ1-1; tentative D call: TRBD1 (5 bases). The V gene lost 6 bases and the J gene lost 5 bases, with 13 bases spanning the gap. The CDR3 contains 13 residues. Germline V gene data show CDR1 as MRHNA and CDR2 as SNTAGT. The CDR3 protein is CASSILKGTEAFF. In DNA form, the CDR3 reads TGTGCCAGCAGCATCCTTAAGGGGACTGAAGCTTTCTTT.

The chain is built from TRBV12-3 or TRBV12-4 and TRBJ2-3; 8 bases align to TRBD2. The CDR3 has 14 residues. The ends lost 8 bases at V and 6 bases at J; junction bases unmatched: 10. CDR3 region: CASLFGGGRDTQYF. The CDR3 DNA is TGTGCCAGCCTCTTCGGGGGGGGCCGGGATACGCAGTATTTT.

This clonotype occurred a few times. The rearrangement links TRBV20-1 to TRBJ2-4; 7 bases line up with TRBD1. Losses at the gene ends were 3 bases for V and 5 bases for J; bases not matched to a gene: 7. The CDR3 totals 14 residues. In germline, CDR1 is DFQATT, CDR2 SNEGSKA (reference sequence). For the CDR3, the DNA is TGCAGTGCTAGCCAAAGAGGGACAGAAAACATTCAGTACTTC. This sequence encodes CSASQRGTENIQYF.

There are many counts of this clonotype. This chain joins TRBV3-1 and TRBJ2-2, with D maybe TRBD2 (6 bases). Trimming left V 4 bases short and J 1 base short, with 13 bases between. The germline gives CDR1 LGHDT, CDR2 YNNKEL (reference sequence). The CDR3 sequence is 16 residues long. CDR3 sequence (DNA): TGTGCCAGCAGCCCGATAGCGGCCGGGAACACCGGGGAGCTGTTTTTT. Protein sequence: CASSPIAAGNTGELFF.

This clonotype appeared many times. The gene calls are TRBV5-1 and TRBJ2-2, with TRBD2 identical over 8 bases. Germline assignment: CDR1 SGHRS and CDR2 YFSETQ. The CDR3 length is 18 residues. Trimming took 0 bases from V and 0 from J; bases not matched to a gene: 7. The CDR3: CASSLVPPTSANTGELFF. The CDR3 DNA follows: TGCGCCAGCAGCTTGGTCCCTCCGACTAGCGCGAACACCGGGGAGCTGTTTTTT.

This clonotype was observed at least ten times. The chain joins TRBV2 to TRBJ1-1; 9 bases align to TRBD1. From germline, CDR1 is SNHLY and CDR2 FYNNEI. This CDR3 comprises 17 residues. V was pared by 5 bases and J by 0 bases, with 10 bases of the junction left unmatched. In nucleotides, the CDR3 is TGTGCCAGCAGTTTACCGGACAGGGGCGCTATGAACACTGAAGCTTTCTTT. It yields the protein CASSLPDRGAMNTEAFF.

The table lists this clonotype with many counts. CDR3 DNA sequence: TGTGCCAGCAGTGAAGCAGGCCAGCCCCAGCATTTT. Amino acids: CASSEAGQPQHF. This chain connects TRBV2 to TRBJ1-5; no definite D call. Trimming stripped 0 bases from V and 7 bases from J, with 4 bases between. The CDR3 sequence is 12 residues long. CDR1 is SNHLY, CDR2 FYNNEI, per germline.

This clonotype was detected only a few times. The V call is TRBV6-1, the J call TRBJ2-6; D might be TRBD1 (6 bases). V was pared by 6 bases and J by 0 bases, with 15 bases between. In germline, CDR1 is MNHNS, CDR2 SASEGT. This CDR3 is 17 amino acids long. The DNA of the CDR3 is TGTGCCAGCAGCCTTACAGGGTCCAGCTCTGGGGCCAACGTCCTGACTTTC. Its translation is CASSLTGSSSGANVLTF.

This clonotype was seen only a few times. The V call is TRBV7-9, the J call TRBJ2-1, with D tentatively TRBD2 (5 bases). V shed 5 bases and J shed 5 bases, with 22 bases lying between them. Per germline, CDR1 SEHNR and CDR2 FQNEAQ (reference sequence). The CDR3 runs 17 residues. CDR3 in DNA: TGTGCCAGCAGCCCATCGGAGGTCCCGTACTTCAACAATGAGCAGTTCTTC. Encoded protein: CASSPSEVPYFNNEQFF.

V gene TRBV7-9 combines with J gene TRBJ2-1, with D perhaps TRBD2 (5 bases). Trimming took off 3 bases at V and 8 bases at J, with 8 bases between the two ends. The CDR3 spans 12 residues. Germline lookup yields CDR1 SEHNR and CDR2 FQNEAQ (reference sequence). CDR3 DNA sequence: TGTGCCAGCAGCTTCGGGGATGATGAGCAGTTCTTC. Protein product: CASSFGDDEQFF.

The chain joins TRBV7-2 to TRBJ1-6, with D uncertain. The germline V gene has CDR1 SGHTA and CDR2 FQGNSA. The length of the CDR3 is 14 residues. V dropped 5 bases and J dropped 3 bases, with 8 bases sitting between them. The CDR3: CASSPRDYNSPLHF. CDR3 nucleotides: TGTGCCAGCAGCCCCCGGGACTATAATTCACCCCTCCACTTT.

This clonotype has at least ten counts. This chain joins TRBV20-1 and TRBJ2-7; TRBD2 is a possible D gene (6 bases). Germline V lookup: CDR1 DFQATT, CDR2 SNEGSKA (reference sequence). CDR3 size: 11 residues. V lost 5 bases to trimming and J lost 9 bases, with 14 bases between them. The CDR3 nucleotides are TGCAGTGCTGGCCAGCGGGCTGTGCAGTACTTC. It encodes CSAGQRAVQYF.

This clonotype was seen many times. V usage is TRBV30 and J usage is TRBJ1-2, with D perhaps TRBD1 (5 bases). Germline-derived CDR1 and CDR2 are GTSNPN and SVGIG (reference sequence). V was clipped by 0 bases and J by 2 bases, with 10 bases between them. The CDR3 is 14 amino acids. CDR3 residues: CAWSVGGENYGYTF. In DNA, the CDR3 is TGTGCCTGGAGTGTCGGGGGGGAGAACTATGGCTACACCTTC.

This clonotype has ten or more counts. The chain employs TRBV7-3 and TRBJ2-1, with D unresolved. This CDR3 is built from 16 residues. Germline loops: CDR1 SGHTA, CDR2 FQGTGA. V shed 1 base and J shed 9 bases, with 19 bases lying between them. CDR3 bases: TGTGCCAGCAGCTTAATCGGAACCTCCATCCGTGGTGAGCAGTTCTTC. As protein: CASSLIGTSIRGEQFF.

This clonotype was seen at least ten times. J is TRBJ2-3 and V is TRBV19; D remains ambiguous. Germline CDR1 LNHDA, CDR2 SQIVND (reference sequence). Trimming took off 4 bases at V and 0 bases at J, with 17 bases between the two ends. The CDR3 loop spans 17 amino acids. CDR3 coding DNA: TGTGCCAGTAGTACAAACCAGGCACCTCCAAGCACAGATACGCAGTATTTT. Translated, it gives CASSTNQAPPSTDTQYF.

This clonotype was recorded at least ten times. This sequence joins TRBV6-2 or TRBV6-3 and TRBJ2-5; 7 bases fit TRBD2. Germline V lookup: CDR1 MNHEY, CDR2 SVGEGT. The CDR3 runs to 14 residues. Trimming cost V 2 bases and J 3 bases; bases outside gene matches: 3. In DNA form, the CDR3 reads TGTGCCAGCAGTTACAGCCTAGCGGAAGAGACCCAGTACTTC. As protein: CASSYSLAEETQYF.